What follows are 2 T cell receptor beta chains derived from one specimen sequenced in a study of T cells after yellow fever vaccination. TCRdb fed the 5' RACE reads into MiXCR, producing one record per CDR3 protein. The table has a few hundred thousand distinct CDR3 sequences, 11% seen once. Sample: PBMCs, taken on the day of the first yellow fever vaccination. Receptors were obtained from a man between 18 and 29 years old who received the YFV17D yellow fever vaccine.

This clonotype showed up just a few times. The V gene is TRBV20-1, the J gene TRBJ1-2; the match to TRBD1 covers 8 bases. Germline V gives CDR1 DFQATT, CDR2 SNEGSKA (reference sequence). This CDR3 spans 14 amino acids. The V segment lost 1 base and the J segment 6 bases; nucleotides outside the gene matches: 7. The CDR3 is CSARAEDRDDGYTF. CDR3 sequence (DNA): TGCAGTGCTAGAGCCGAGGACAGGGACGATGGCTACACCTTC.

The genes are TRBV5-1 and TRBJ2-1; perhaps TRBD1 as D (6 bases). The CDR3 runs to 14 residues. Germline CDR1 is SGHRS and CDR2 is YFSETQ. The germline V and J ends were trimmed by 6 bases and 5 bases, with 15 bases remaining between them. CDR3 protein: CASNPQGMNNEQFF. CDR3 nucleotides: TGCGCCAGCAATCCTCAGGGGATGAACAATGAGCAGTTCTTC.